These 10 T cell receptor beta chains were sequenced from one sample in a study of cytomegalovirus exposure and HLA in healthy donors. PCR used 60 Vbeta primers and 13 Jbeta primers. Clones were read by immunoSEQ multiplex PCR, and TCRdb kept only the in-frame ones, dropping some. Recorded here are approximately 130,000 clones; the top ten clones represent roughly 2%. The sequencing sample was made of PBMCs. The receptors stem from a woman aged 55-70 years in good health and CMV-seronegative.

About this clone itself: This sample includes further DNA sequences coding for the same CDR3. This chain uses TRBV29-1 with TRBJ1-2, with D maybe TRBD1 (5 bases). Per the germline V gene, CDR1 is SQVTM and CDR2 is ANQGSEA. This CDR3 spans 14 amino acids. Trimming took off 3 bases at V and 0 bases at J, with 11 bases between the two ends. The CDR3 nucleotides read TGCAGCGTTGATGGAGGGGTCGCTAACTATGGCTACACCTTC. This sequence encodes CSVDGGVANYGYTF.

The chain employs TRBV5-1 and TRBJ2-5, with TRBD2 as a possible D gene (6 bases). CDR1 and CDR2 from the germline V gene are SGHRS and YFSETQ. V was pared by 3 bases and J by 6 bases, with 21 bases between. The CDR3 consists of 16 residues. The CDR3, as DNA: TGCGCCAGCAGCTATGCCCCTGGAGGGACGTCACAGACCCAGTACTTC. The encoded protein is CASSYAPGGTSQTQYF.

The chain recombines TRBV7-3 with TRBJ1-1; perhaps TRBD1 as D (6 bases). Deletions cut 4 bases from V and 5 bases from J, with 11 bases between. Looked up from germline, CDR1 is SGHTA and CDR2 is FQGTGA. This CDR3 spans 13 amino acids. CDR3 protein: CASSSGGRTEAFF. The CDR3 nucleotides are TGTGCCAGCAGCTCGGGGGGGCGAACTGAAGCTTTCTTT.

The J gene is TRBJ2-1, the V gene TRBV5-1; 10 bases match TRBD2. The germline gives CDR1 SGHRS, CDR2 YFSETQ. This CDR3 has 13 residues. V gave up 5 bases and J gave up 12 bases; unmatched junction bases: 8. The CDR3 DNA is TGCGCCAGCAGAAGCGGGGGGGGTGGAGGGCAGTTCTTC. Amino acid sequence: CASRSGGGGGQFF.

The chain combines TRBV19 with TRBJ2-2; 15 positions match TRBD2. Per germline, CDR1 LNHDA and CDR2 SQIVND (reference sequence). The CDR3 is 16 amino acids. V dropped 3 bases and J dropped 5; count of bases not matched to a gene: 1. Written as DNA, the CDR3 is TGTGCCAGTAGTATGGGGACTAGCGGGGGGACCGGGGAGCTGTTTTTT. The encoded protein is CASSMGTSGGTGELFF.

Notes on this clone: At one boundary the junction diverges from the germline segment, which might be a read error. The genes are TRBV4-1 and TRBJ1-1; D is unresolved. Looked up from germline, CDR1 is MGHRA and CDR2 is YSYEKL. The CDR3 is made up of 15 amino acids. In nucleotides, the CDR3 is TGCGTCAGCAGCCAAGAATTCTTTTCGAACACTGAAGCTTTCTTT. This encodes CVSSQEFFSNTEAFF.

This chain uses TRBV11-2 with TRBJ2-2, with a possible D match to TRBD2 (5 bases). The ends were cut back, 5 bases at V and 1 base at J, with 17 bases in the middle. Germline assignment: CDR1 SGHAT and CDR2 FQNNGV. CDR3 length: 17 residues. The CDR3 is CASSPLVRTRNTGELFF. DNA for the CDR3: TGTGCCAGCAGCCCCTTGGTTAGGACTCGGAACACCGGGGAGCTGTTTTTT.

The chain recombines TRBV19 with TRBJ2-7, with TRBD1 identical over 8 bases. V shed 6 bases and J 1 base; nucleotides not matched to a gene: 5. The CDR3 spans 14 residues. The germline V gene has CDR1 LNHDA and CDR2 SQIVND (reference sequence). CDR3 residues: CASRRQGSSYEQYF. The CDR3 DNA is TGTGCCAGTAGAAGACAGGGGTCATCCTACGAGCAGTACTTC.

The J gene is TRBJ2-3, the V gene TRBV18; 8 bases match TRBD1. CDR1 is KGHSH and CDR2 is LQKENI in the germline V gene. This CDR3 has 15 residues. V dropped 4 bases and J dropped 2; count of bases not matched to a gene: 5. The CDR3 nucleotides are TGTGCCAGCTCACGGGGACAGGCATACACAGATACGCAGTATTTT. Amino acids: CASSRGQAYTDTQYF.

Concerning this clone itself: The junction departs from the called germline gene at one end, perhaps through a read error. The CDR3 region has the DNA TGTGCCAGCAGTCAAGTCGCGACAGGGGACAACAATGAGCAGTTCTTC. It translates to CASSQVATGDNNEQFF. The rearrangement links TRBV4-2 to TRBJ2-1, with 8 bases lining up with TRBD1. This CDR3 has 16 amino acids. The germline V gene encodes CDR1 LGHNA and CDR2 YNFKEQ.